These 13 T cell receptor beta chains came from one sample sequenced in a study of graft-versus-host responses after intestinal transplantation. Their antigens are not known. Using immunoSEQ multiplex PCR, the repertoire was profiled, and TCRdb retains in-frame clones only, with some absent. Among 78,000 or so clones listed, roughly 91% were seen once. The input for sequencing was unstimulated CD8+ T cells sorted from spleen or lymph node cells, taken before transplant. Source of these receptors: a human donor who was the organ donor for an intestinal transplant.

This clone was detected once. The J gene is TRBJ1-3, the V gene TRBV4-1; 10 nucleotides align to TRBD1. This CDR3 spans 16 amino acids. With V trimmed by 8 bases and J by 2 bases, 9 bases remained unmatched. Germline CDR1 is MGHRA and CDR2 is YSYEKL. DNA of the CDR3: TGCGCCAGCTGCCTGTCGGACAGGGGGGCTGGAAACACCATATATTTT. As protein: CASCLSDRGAGNTIYF.

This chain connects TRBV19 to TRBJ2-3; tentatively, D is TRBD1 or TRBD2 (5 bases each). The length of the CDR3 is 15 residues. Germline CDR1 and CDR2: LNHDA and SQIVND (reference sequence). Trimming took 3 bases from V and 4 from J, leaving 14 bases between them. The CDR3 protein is CASSMGVGRADTQYF. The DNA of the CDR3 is TGTGCCAGTAGTATGGGGGTTGGTAGGGCAGATACGCAGTATTTT.

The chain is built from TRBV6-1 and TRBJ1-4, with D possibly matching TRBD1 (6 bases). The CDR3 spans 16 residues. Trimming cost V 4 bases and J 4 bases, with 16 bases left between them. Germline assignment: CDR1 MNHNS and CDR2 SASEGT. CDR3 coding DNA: TGTGCCAGCAGTGTTGTGTCGGGGGCAGGTAATGAAAAACTGTTTTTT. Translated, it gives CASSVVSGAGNEKLFF.

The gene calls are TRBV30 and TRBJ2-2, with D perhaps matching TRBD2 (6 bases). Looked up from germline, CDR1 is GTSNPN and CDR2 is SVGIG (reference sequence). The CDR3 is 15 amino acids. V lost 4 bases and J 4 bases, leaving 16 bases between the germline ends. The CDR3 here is CAWKALGGITGELFF. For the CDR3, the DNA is TGTGCCTGGAAGGCACTTGGAGGGATCACCGGGGAGCTGTTTTTT.

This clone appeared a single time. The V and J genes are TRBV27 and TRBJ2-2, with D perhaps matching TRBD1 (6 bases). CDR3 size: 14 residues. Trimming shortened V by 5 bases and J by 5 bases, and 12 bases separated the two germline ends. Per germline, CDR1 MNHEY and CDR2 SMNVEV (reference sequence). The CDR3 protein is CASSVQGSTGELFF. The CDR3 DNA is TGTGCCAGCAGTGTACAGGGTTCGACCGGGGAGCTGTTTTTT.

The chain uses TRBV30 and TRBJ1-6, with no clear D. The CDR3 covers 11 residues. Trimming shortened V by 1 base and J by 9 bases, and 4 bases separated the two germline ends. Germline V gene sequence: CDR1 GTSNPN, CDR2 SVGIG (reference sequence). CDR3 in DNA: TGTGCCTGGAGTGGCGGTTCACCCCTCCACTTT. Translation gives CAWSGGSPLHF.

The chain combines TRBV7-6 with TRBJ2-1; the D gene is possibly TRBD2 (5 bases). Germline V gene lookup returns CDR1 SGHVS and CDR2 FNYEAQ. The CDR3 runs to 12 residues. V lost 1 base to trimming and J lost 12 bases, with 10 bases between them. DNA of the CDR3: TGTGCCAGCAGCTTAGGAGGGCCGGGGCAGTTCTTC. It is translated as CASSLGGPGQFF. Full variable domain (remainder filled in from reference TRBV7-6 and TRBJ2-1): GAGVSQSPRYKVTKRGQDVALRCDPISGHVSLYWYRQALGQGPEFLTYFNYEAQQDKSGLPNDRFSAERPEGSISTLTIQRTEQRDSAMYRCASSLGGPGQFFGPGTRLTVL.

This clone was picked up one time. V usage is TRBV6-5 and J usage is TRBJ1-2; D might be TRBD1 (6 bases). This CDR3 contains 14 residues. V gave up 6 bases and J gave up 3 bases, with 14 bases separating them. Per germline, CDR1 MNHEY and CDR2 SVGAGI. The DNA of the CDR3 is TGTGCCAGCAGAACAGGGAACCCCCACTATGGCTACACCTTC. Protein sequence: CASRTGNPHYGYTF.

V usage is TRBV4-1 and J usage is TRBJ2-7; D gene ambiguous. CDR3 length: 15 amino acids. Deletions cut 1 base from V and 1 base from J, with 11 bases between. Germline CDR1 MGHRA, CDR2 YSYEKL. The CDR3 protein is CASSQVIPGSYEQYF. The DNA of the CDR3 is TGCGCCAGCAGCCAAGTAATCCCCGGATCCTACGAGCAGTACTTC.

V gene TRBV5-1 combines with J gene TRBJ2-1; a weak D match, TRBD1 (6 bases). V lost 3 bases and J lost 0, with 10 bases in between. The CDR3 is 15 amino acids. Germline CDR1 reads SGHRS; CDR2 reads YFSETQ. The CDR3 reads CASSWLDSSYNEQFF. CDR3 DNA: TGCGCCAGCAGCTGGTTGGACAGCTCCTACAATGAGCAGTTCTTC.

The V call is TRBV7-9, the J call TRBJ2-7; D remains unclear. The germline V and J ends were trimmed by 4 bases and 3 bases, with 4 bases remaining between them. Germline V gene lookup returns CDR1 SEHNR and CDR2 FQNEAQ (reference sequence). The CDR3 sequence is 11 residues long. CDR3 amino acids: CASSSFYEQYF. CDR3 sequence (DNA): TGTGCCAGCAGCTCATTCTACGAGCAGTACTTC.

For the CDR3, the DNA is TGTGCCAGCAGCGGACTGACACTGTCCACTGAAGCTTTCTTT. The encoded protein is CASSGLTLSTEAFF. The chain recombines TRBV7-9 with TRBJ1-1, with D unresolved. The CDR3 runs 14 residues. Trimming removed 5 bases at V and 4 bases at J, with 14 bases between. The germline gives CDR1 SEHNR, CDR2 FQNEAQ (reference sequence).

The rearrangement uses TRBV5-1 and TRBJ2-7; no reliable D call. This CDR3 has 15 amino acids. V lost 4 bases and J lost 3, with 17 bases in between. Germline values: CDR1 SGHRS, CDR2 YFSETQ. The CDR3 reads CASSPDFTVYYEQYF. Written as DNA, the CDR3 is TGCGCCAGCAGCCCGGATTTCACCGTGTACTACGAGCAGTACTTC.